Presented here are 3 T cell receptor beta chains from one specimen sequenced in a study of T cells after yellow fever vaccination. TCRdb independently ran MiXCR on the 5' RACE reads; one entry per CDR3 protein. The sample has more than 95,000 distinct CDR3 sequences; 13% to 15% are singletons. Sequences were derived from CD8+ T cells sorted from PBMCs, sampled 5 days after the yellow fever booster vaccination. Receptors were obtained from a man between 18 and 29 years old who received the YFV17D yellow fever vaccine.

The rearrangement uses TRBV6-6 and TRBJ2-5; D gene uncertain. The length of the CDR3 is 13 residues. Trimming cost V 4 bases and J 5 bases, with 11 bases left between them. Germline V gives CDR1 MNHNY, CDR2 SVGAGI (reference sequence). The DNA of the CDR3 is TGTGCCAGCAGTTTTAGATCTACGGAGACCCAGTACTTC. This codes for CASSFRSTETQYF.

This chain connects TRBV10-3 to TRBJ2-3; D not certain. The CDR3 covers 15 residues. Germline values: CDR1 ENHRY, CDR2 SYGVKD. V shed 2 bases and J shed 6 bases, with 15 bases lying between them. DNA of the CDR3: TGTGCCATCAGTGAGGTAGCCCTCCCTCGGGATACGCAGTATTTT. The encoded protein is CAISEVALPRDTQYF.

The table lists this clonotype with a few counts. The chain carries TRBV4-1 and TRBJ2-7; D possibly corresponds to TRBD2 (5 bases). The ends were cut back, 1 base at V and 6 bases at J, with 10 bases in the middle. This CDR3 region has 13 residues. CDR1 and CDR2 from the germline V gene are MGHRA and YSYEKL. CDR3 nucleotides: TGCGCCAGCAGCCAAGTTGGACGGGGCGAGCAGTACTTC. Its protein is CASSQVGRGEQYF.